A selection of T cell receptor beta chains follows, all from one sample in a study of shared clonotypes between healthy human individuals. Method: immunoSEQ multiplex PCR; TCRdb's copy keeps in-frame clones and lacks some. Among around 1,100,000 clones listed, approximately 80% were seen once. Sequencing was done on a sample of memory CD4+ T cells from PBMCs. The receptors originated from a young man in good health. Some clones in this sample may be carry-over from other donors' samples. The CDR3 runs from the conserved cysteine through the conserved F or W. Fields, in order: CDR3 length, D gene, V gene, J gene, clone size, CDR3 DNA, CDR3 protein. A D gene is named only where the DNA matches it firmly. Only some rows state a clone size, as once, few, many or a class for expanded clones.

12,.,TRBV11-2,TRBJ1-1,.,TGTGCCAGCAGCCCACGCGACAGTGAAGCTTTCTTT,CASSPRDSEAFF
15,.,TRBV9,TRBJ2-1,.,TGTGCCAGCAGCCCGCTCCCTTCTGGTTACAATGAGCAGTTCTTC,CASSPLPSGYNEQFF
14,.,TRBV6-6,TRBJ1-1,.,TGTGCCAGCAGTTCACACTCCGAGGGCACTGAAGCTTTCTTT,CASSSHSEGTEAFF
15,.,TRBV14,TRBJ1-4,.,TGTGCCAGCAGCCCTAGGAGACAATGGAATGAAAAACTGTTTTTT,CASSPRRQWNEKLFF
14,TRBD1,TRBV2,TRBJ1-1,.,TGTGCCAGCAGACCAACAGGGGAGGGGACTGAAGCTTTCTTT,CASRPTGEGTEAFF
12,TRBD2,TRBV7-9,TRBJ2-1,.,TGTGCCAGCAGCTTAGTTTCGGGGAGGGAGTTCTTC,CASSLVSGREFF
15,.,TRBV5-1,TRBJ2-5,.,TGCGCCAGCAGCTTGGCGGCCTTTGCCCAAGAGACCCAGTACTTC,CASSLAAFAQETQYF
14,TRBD1,TRBV29-1,TRBJ2-3,.,TGCAGCGTGTCGGGACAGGGTGTCATAGATACGCAGTATTTT,CSVSGQGVIDTQYF
15,.,TRBV6-5,TRBJ1-2,.,TGTGCCAGCTCCCTATTCGGGAGGACGGGAGGTGGCTACACCTTC,CASSLFGRTGGGYTF
13,.,TRBV27,TRBJ2-7,.,TGTGCCAGCAGTTTCCAGGGACGCAACGAGCAGTACTTC,CASSFQGRNEQYF
15,TRBD2,TRBV7-2,TRBJ2-7,few,TGTGCCAGCCGTCCTGTAGCGGGAATCCGGAACGAGCAGTACTTC,CASRPVAGIRNEQYF
17,TRBD1,TRBV28,TRBJ1-5,.,TGTGCCAGCAGTTTTGCCGGGACAGGGGCCCCCAATCAGCCCCAGCATTTT,CASSFAGTGAPNQPQHF
16,.,TRBV4-1,TRBJ1-2,.,TGCGCCAGCAGCTTCGGGGGTGGAGGGCGCGTCTATGGCTACACCTTC,CASSFGGGGRVYGYTF
13,.,TRBV13,TRBJ2-2,.,TGTGCCAGCAGCTTGTGGAACACCGGGGAGCTGTTTTTT,CASSLWNTGELFF
17,.,TRBV9,TRBJ1-2,.,TGTGCCAGCAGCTTGAACTCCGAGGTGGCAGGGACCTCTGGCTACACCTTC,CASSLNSEVAGTSGYTF
15,.,TRBV27,TRBJ1-4,.,TGTGCCAGCAGTCCCAGTTGGGGTATAGGCGAAAAACTGTTTTTT,CASSPSWGIGEKLFF
14,TRBD2,TRBV6-6,TRBJ2-5,.,TGTGCCAGCAGTCTCGGACTAGCCACGGAGACCCAGTACTTC,CASSLGLATETQYF
14,.,TRBV19,TRBJ2-1,.,TGTGCCACCTCTCGGGCAGGCGGTCTAAATGAGCAGTTCTTC,CATSRAGGLNEQFF
12,TRBD1,TRBV29-1,TRBJ2-3,.,TGCAGCGTAGGGACAGGGGGAGATACGCAGTATTTT,CSVGTGGDTQYF
12,.,TRBV7-8,TRBJ1-3,.,TGTGCCAGCAGCTTAGTCGGCAACACCATATATTTT,CASSLVGNTIYF
12,.,TRBV27,TRBJ2-7,.,TGTGCCAGCAGTACCAGAAGTCACGAGCAGTACTTC,CASSTRSHEQYF
16,.,TRBV7-2,TRBJ1-3,.,TGTGCCAGCAGCTTAGGTCCACCTAGCTCTGGAAACACCATATATTTT,CASSLGPPSSGNTIYF
13,.,TRBV28,TRBJ1-5,.,TGTGCCAGCCGGGCAGGGACCAATCAGCCCCAGCATTTT,CASRAGTNQPQHF
11,.,TRBV30,TRBJ1-2,.,TGTGCCGGCATGGCCCGGGTAGGCTACACCTTC,CAGMARVGYTF
14,.,TRBV5-1,TRBJ2-5,.,TGCGCCAGTAGAGACGGGACTGGCCAAGAGACCCAGTACTTC,CASRDGTGQETQYF